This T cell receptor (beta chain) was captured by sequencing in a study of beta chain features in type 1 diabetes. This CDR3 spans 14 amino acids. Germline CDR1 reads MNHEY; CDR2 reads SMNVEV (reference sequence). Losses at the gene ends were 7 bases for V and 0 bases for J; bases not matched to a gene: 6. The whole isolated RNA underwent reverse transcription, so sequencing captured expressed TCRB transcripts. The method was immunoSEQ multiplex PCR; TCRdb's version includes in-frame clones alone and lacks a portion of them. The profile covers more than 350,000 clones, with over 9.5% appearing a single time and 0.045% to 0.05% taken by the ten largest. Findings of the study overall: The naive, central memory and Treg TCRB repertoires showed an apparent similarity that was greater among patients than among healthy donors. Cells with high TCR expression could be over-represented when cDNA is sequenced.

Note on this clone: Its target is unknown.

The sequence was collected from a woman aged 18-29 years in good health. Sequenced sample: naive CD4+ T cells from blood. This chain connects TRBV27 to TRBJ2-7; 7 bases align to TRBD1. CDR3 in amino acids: CASKSTGSSYEQYF. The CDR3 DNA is TGTGCCAGCAAATCGACAGGGAGCTCCTACGAGCAGTACTTC.